These T cell receptor beta chains were read from a single sample in a study of cytomegalovirus exposure and HLA in healthy donors. The assay was immunoSEQ multiplex PCR, and TCRdb's table has in-frame clones only and misses some. The table has some 200,000 clones, roughly 80% seen once. The sample was PBMCs. These receptors were obtained from a girl aged 5 to 17 in good health and CMV-seronegative. The CDR3 runs from the conserved cysteine through the conserved F or W. D genes are given only for firm matches. Size is omitted from some rows. Given values are once, few, many or a class for expanded clones.

cdr3_aa: CASSLGAGGYTF
cdr3_nt: TGTGCCAGCAGCTTAGGAGCTGGTGGCTACACCTTC
d_call: -
clone_size: -
j_call: TRBJ1-2
v_call: TRBV7-2
cdr3_length: 12

cdr3_aa: CASSSRNYNEQFF
cdr3_nt: TGTGCCAGCAGCTCCAGGAACTACAATGAGCAGTTCTTC
d_call: -
clone_size: -
j_call: TRBJ2-1
v_call: TRBV7-2
cdr3_length: 13

cdr3_aa: CASRAQGGDYGYTF
cdr3_nt: TGTGCCAGCAGGGCACAGGGGGGAGACTATGGCTACACCTTC
d_call: TRBD1
clone_size: -
j_call: TRBJ1-2
v_call: TRBV28
cdr3_length: 14

cdr3_aa: CASSLEPESNTIYF
cdr3_nt: TGTGCCAGCAGCTTAGAACCAGAATCGAACACCATATATTTT
d_call: -
clone_size: few
j_call: TRBJ1-3
v_call: TRBV11-2
cdr3_length: 14

cdr3_aa: CASGGHRGLTGELFF
cdr3_nt: TGTGCCAGCGGGGGGCACAGGGGGCTTACCGGGGAGCTGTTTTTT
d_call: TRBD1
clone_size: -
j_call: TRBJ2-2
v_call: TRBV28
cdr3_length: 15

cdr3_aa: CASRRTEQGTNEKLFF
cdr3_nt: TGTGCCAGCAGGCGTACCGAACAGGGGACTAATGAAAAACTGTTTTTT
d_call: TRBD1
clone_size: -
j_call: TRBJ1-4
v_call: TRBV2
cdr3_length: 16

cdr3_aa: CASSQDLGRQAPGYGYTF
cdr3_nt: TGCGCCAGCAGCCAAGATTTAGGCCGACAGGCCCCTGGCTATGGCTACACCTTC
d_call: -
clone_size: -
j_call: TRBJ1-2
v_call: TRBV4-3
cdr3_length: 18

cdr3_aa: CASKTDRGSGNTIYF
cdr3_nt: TGTGCCAGCAAAACGGACAGAGGCTCTGGAAACACCATATATTTT
d_call: -
clone_size: -
j_call: TRBJ1-3
v_call: TRBV6-5
cdr3_length: 15

cdr3_aa: CASSGSQGWVTQYF
cdr3_nt: TGTGCCAGCAGTGGCTCCCAGGGTTGGGTTACGCAGTATTTT
d_call: -
clone_size: -
j_call: TRBJ2-3
v_call: TRBV6-1
cdr3_length: 14

cdr3_aa: CASSLGQSRTNEKLFF
cdr3_nt: TGTGCCAGCAGCCTGGGACAGAGTCGAACTAATGAAAAACTGTTTTTT
d_call: TRBD1
clone_size: -
j_call: TRBJ1-4
v_call: TRBV5-8
cdr3_length: 16

cdr3_aa: CASSSDQGADGYTF
cdr3_nt: TGTGCCAGCAGCTCGGACCAGGGGGCGGATGGCTACACCTTC
d_call: TRBD1
clone_size: -
j_call: TRBJ1-2
v_call: TRBV11-3
cdr3_length: 14

cdr3_aa: CASSWTGQGHNEQFF
cdr3_nt: TGTGCCAGCAGCTGGACAGGGCAGGGGCACAATGAGCAGTTCTTC
d_call: TRBD1
clone_size: -
j_call: TRBJ2-1
v_call: TRBV14
cdr3_length: 15

cdr3_aa: CASSLFFGTGQYEQYF
cdr3_nt: TGTGCCAGCAGCTTGTTCTTCGGGACAGGGCAATACGAGCAGTACTTC
d_call: TRBD1
clone_size: -
j_call: TRBJ2-7
v_call: TRBV5-4
cdr3_length: 16

cdr3_aa: CASSGLAYGYTF
cdr3_nt: TGTGCCAGCAGTGGGTTGGCCTATGGCTACACCTTC
d_call: -
clone_size: -
j_call: TRBJ1-2
v_call: TRBV2
cdr3_length: 12

cdr3_aa: CASTTSGGAGTGELFF
cdr3_nt: TGTGCCAGTACGACTAGCGGGGGGGCGGGCACCGGGGAGCTGTTTTTT
d_call: TRBD2
clone_size: -
j_call: TRBJ2-2
v_call: TRBV19
cdr3_length: 16

cdr3_aa: CASSYSGGLNQPQHF
cdr3_nt: TGTGCCAGCAGTTACTCGGGGGGGCTTAATCAGCCCCAGCATTTT
d_call: -
clone_size: few
j_call: TRBJ1-5
v_call: TRBV6-4
cdr3_length: 15

cdr3_aa: CASTRGSGTGVHEQYF
cdr3_nt: TGCGCCAGCACTAGGGGGTCGGGGACAGGGGTTCACGAGCAGTACTTC
d_call: TRBD1
clone_size: -
j_call: TRBJ2-7
v_call: TRBV4-1
cdr3_length: 16

cdr3_aa: CASSEKVWTQLGGSSYNEQFF
cdr3_nt: TGTGCCAGCAGTGAAAAAGTGTGGACTCAACTCGGGGGTAGCTCCTACAATGAGCAGTTCTTC
d_call: -
clone_size: -
j_call: TRBJ2-1
v_call: TRBV6-1
cdr3_length: 21

cdr3_aa: CASSASGGGPNSPLHF
cdr3_nt: TGTGCCAGCAGCGCCTCAGGCGGGGGGCCTAATTCACCCCTCCACTTT
d_call: -
clone_size: -
j_call: TRBJ1-6
v_call: TRBV9
cdr3_length: 16

cdr3_aa: CASSRDYNSPLHF
cdr3_nt: TGTGCCAGCAGCCGGGACTATAATTCACCCCTCCACTTT
d_call: -
clone_size: -
j_call: TRBJ1-6
v_call: TRBV6-1
cdr3_length: 13

cdr3_aa: CASSAQVRGGRAYNEQFF
cdr3_nt: TGTGCCAGCAGCGCACAAGTTCGGGGGGGCCGGGCCTACAATGAGCAGTTCTTC
d_call: TRBD2
clone_size: -
j_call: TRBJ2-1
v_call: TRBV9
cdr3_length: 18

cdr3_aa: CASRTGNGNTIYF
cdr3_nt: TGTGCCAGCAGGACAGGGAACGGAAACACCATATATTTT
d_call: TRBD1
clone_size: few
j_call: TRBJ1-3
v_call: TRBV6-1
cdr3_length: 13

cdr3_aa: CASSLSGTGADSWTF
cdr3_nt: TGTGCCAGCAGTTTATCCGGGACAGGGGCCGACAGCTGGACCTTC
d_call: TRBD1
clone_size: -
j_call: TRBJ1-2
v_call: TRBV27
cdr3_length: 15

cdr3_aa: CASFRINQPQHF
cdr3_nt: TGTGCCAGTTTCAGGATTAATCAGCCCCAGCATTTT
d_call: -
clone_size: -
j_call: TRBJ1-5
v_call: TRBV28
cdr3_length: 12

cdr3_aa: CATSSPSPSQPQHF
cdr3_nt: TGTGCCACCAGCAGCCCAAGCCCTAGTCAGCCCCAGCATTTT
d_call: -
clone_size: -
j_call: TRBJ1-5
v_call: TRBV15
cdr3_length: 14

cdr3_aa: CASSLLSGVVQDEQFF
cdr3_nt: TGTGCCAGCAGCCTCCTGAGCGGGGTAGTACAAGATGAGCAGTTCTTC
d_call: TRBD2
clone_size: -
j_call: TRBJ2-1
v_call: TRBV7-2
cdr3_length: 16

cdr3_aa: CSANKLTEAFF
cdr3_nt: TGCAGTGCTAATAAGCTAACTGAAGCTTTCTTT
d_call: -
clone_size: -
j_call: TRBJ1-1
v_call: TRBV20-1
cdr3_length: 11

cdr3_aa: CASYSNTEAFF
cdr3_nt: TGTGCCAGTTACAGTAACACTGAAGCTTTCTTT
d_call: -
clone_size: -
j_call: TRBJ1-1
v_call: TRBV28
cdr3_length: 11

cdr3_aa: CASSLLSGHSYEQYF
cdr3_nt: TGCGCCAGCAGCTTACTTAGCGGCCACTCCTACGAGCAGTACTTC
d_call: -
clone_size: -
j_call: TRBJ2-7
v_call: TRBV5-1
cdr3_length: 15

cdr3_aa: CASSKAPSGGSSSYEQYF
cdr3_nt: TGTGCCAGCAGTAAGGCTCCTAGCGGGGGCTCAAGCTCCTACGAGCAGTACTTC
d_call: TRBD2
clone_size: -
j_call: TRBJ2-7
v_call: TRBV27
cdr3_length: 18

cdr3_aa: CASSRTGGRNEQFF
cdr3_nt: TGTGCCAGCAGCCGGACCGGGGGTCGAAATGAGCAGTTCTTC
d_call: -
clone_size: few
j_call: TRBJ2-1
v_call: TRBV27
cdr3_length: 14

cdr3_aa: CATFTGGDTEAFF
cdr3_nt: TGTGCCACCTTTACAGGGGGGGACACTGAAGCTTTCTTT
d_call: TRBD1
clone_size: -
j_call: TRBJ1-1
v_call: TRBV19
cdr3_length: 13

cdr3_aa: CASSLALVAGGFYEQYF
cdr3_nt: TGTGCCAGCAGCTTAGCGTTAGTAGCGGGGGGTTTCTACGAGCAGTACTTC
d_call: TRBD2
clone_size: -
j_call: TRBJ2-7
v_call: TRBV7-2
cdr3_length: 17

cdr3_aa: CASSFQGSGNTIYF
cdr3_nt: TGTGCCAGCAGTTTTCAGGGTTCTGGAAACACCATATATTTT
d_call: -
clone_size: -
j_call: TRBJ1-3
v_call: TRBV28
cdr3_length: 14

cdr3_aa: CASSQAGTGDYNTIYF
cdr3_nt: TGCGCCAGCAGCCAAGCCGGGACAGGGGATTATAACACCATATATTTT
d_call: TRBD1
clone_size: few
j_call: TRBJ1-3
v_call: TRBV4-1
cdr3_length: 16

cdr3_aa: CASSSNGYRDTEAFF
cdr3_nt: TGTGCCAGCAGCTCTAACGGGTATCGGGACACTGAAGCTTTCTTT
d_call: -
clone_size: -
j_call: TRBJ1-1
v_call: TRBV11-2
cdr3_length: 15

cdr3_aa: CASSIPQTSNEQYF
cdr3_nt: TGTGCCAGCAGTATCCCTCAGACTAGTAACGAGCAGTACTTC
d_call: -
clone_size: -
j_call: TRBJ2-7
v_call: TRBV2
cdr3_length: 14

cdr3_aa: CAWSLAGGPRPSDEQFF
cdr3_nt: TGTGCCTGGAGTTTAGCGGGAGGGCCCCGTCCGTCAGATGAGCAGTTCTTC
d_call: TRBD2
clone_size: once
j_call: TRBJ2-1
v_call: TRBV30
cdr3_length: 17

cdr3_aa: CASSLITGTGEKLFF
cdr3_nt: TGCGCCAGCAGCTTGATAACAGGCACCGGTGAAAAACTGTTTTTT
d_call: -
clone_size: -
j_call: TRBJ1-4
v_call: TRBV5-1
cdr3_length: 15

cdr3_aa: CASSGKPWTEGGELFF
cdr3_nt: TGTGCCAGCAGTGGTAAACCCTGGACAGAAGGCGGGGAGCTGTTTTTT
d_call: -
clone_size: once
j_call: TRBJ2-2
v_call: TRBV25-1
cdr3_length: 16

cdr3_aa: CASSEQRDTQYF
cdr3_nt: TGTGCCAGCAGTGAACAGCGGGATACGCAGTATTTT
d_call: -
clone_size: -
j_call: TRBJ2-3
v_call: TRBV6-1
cdr3_length: 12

cdr3_aa: CASSLDPRVWGYTF
cdr3_nt: TGTGCCAGCAGCTTAGATCCCAGGGTGTGGGGCTACACCTTC
d_call: -
clone_size: -
j_call: TRBJ1-2
v_call: TRBV11-2
cdr3_length: 14

cdr3_aa: CASSPLEGQGTSGNTIYF
cdr3_nt: TGTGCCAGCTCACCCCTTGAGGGACAGGGAACCTCTGGAAACACCATATATTTT
d_call: TRBD1
clone_size: -
j_call: TRBJ1-3
v_call: TRBV18
cdr3_length: 18

cdr3_aa: CASRPRGLGEQYF
cdr3_nt: TGTGCCAGCAGACCGAGGGGGCTAGGGGAGCAGTACTTC
d_call: TRBD1
clone_size: -
j_call: TRBJ2-7
v_call: TRBV27
cdr3_length: 13

cdr3_aa: CSVPSRPNYGYTF
cdr3_nt: TGCAGCGTTCCCTCTAGACCTAACTATGGCTACACCTTC
d_call: -
clone_size: -
j_call: TRBJ1-2
v_call: TRBV29-1
cdr3_length: 13

cdr3_aa: CASSMGTSGSRRDEQFF
cdr3_nt: TGTGCCAGTAGTATGGGGACTAGCGGGAGCCGGCGGGATGAGCAGTTCTTC
d_call: TRBD2
clone_size: -
j_call: TRBJ2-1
v_call: TRBV19
cdr3_length: 17

cdr3_aa: CASNPEVRGASEQFF
cdr3_nt: TGTGCCAGCAACCCCGAAGTCCGGGGGGCAAGTGAGCAGTTCTTC
d_call: -
clone_size: -
j_call: TRBJ2-1
v_call: TRBV27
cdr3_length: 15